This note documents a single TCR beta chain sequence. The V end lost 4 bases, the J end lost 0 bases, and 15 bases lay between the germline ends. Per the germline V gene, CDR1 is SGHTS and CDR2 is YDEGEE. The CDR3 is 16 residues long. TCRdb's table, derived via immunoSEQ multiplex PCR, lists solely in-frame clones and lacks some. This table has 55,000 to 65,000 clones, roughly nine tenths appearing once. This sample stems from a study of cytomegalovirus exposure and HLA in healthy donors. The sequence was collected from a man between 18 and 35 years old in good health and CMV-seronegative. Sequenced input: PBMCs. This chain connects TRBV5-8 to TRBJ2-3; tentative D call: TRBD2 (6 bases). Here the CDR3 reads CASSPETGTSTDTQYF. The CDR3, as DNA: TGTGCCAGCAGCCCGGAAACCGGGACTAGCACAGATACGCAGTATTTT.